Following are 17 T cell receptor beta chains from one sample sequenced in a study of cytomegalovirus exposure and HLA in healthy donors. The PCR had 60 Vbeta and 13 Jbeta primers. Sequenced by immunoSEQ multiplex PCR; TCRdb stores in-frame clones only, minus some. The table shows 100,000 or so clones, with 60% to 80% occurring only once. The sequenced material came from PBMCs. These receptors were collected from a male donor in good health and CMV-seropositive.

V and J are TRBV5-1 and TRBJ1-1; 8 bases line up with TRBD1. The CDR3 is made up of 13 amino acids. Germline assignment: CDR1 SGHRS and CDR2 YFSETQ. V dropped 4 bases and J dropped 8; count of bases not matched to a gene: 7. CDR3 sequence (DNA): TGCGCCAGCAGCAGCCGGACAGGGCGGGAAGCTTTCTTT. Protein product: CASSSRTGREAFF.

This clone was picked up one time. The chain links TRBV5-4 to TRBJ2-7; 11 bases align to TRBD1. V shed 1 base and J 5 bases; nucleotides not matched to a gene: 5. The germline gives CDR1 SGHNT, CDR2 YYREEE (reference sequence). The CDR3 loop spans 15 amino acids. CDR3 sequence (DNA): TGTGCCAGCAGCTTGAGTTGGACAGGGGGCAACGAGCAGTACTTC. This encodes CASSLSWTGGNEQYF.

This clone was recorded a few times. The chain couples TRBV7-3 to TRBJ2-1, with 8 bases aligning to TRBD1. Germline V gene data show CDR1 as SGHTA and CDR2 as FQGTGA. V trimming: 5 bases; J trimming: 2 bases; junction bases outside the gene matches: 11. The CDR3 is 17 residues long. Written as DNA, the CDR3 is TGTGCCAGCAGCCTCCCTGGGCAGGGGGCCACCTACAATGAGCAGTTCTTC. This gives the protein CASSLPGQGATYNEQFF.

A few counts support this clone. The CDR3 loop reads CASSLAATQETQYF. The CDR3 DNA is TGTGCCAGCAGCTTAGCGGCCACACAAGAGACCCAGTACTTC. The chain carries TRBV7-6 and TRBJ2-5; D ambiguous. CDR1 and CDR2 from the germline V gene are SGHVS and FNYEAQ. CDR3 length: 14 residues. V lost 0 bases and J lost 2, with 7 bases in between.

The CDR3 DNA follows: TGTGCCAGCAGCACAGGGGTGGGTGGAAACACCATATATTTT. Amino acids: CASSTGVGGNTIYF. The J gene is TRBJ1-3, the V gene TRBV6-6, with TRBD1 identical over 7 bases. CDR1 MNHNY and CDR2 SVGAGI come from the germline V gene (reference sequence). The CDR3 covers 14 residues. With 6 bases clipped from V and 3 bases from J, the junction kept 5 bases outside the gene matches.

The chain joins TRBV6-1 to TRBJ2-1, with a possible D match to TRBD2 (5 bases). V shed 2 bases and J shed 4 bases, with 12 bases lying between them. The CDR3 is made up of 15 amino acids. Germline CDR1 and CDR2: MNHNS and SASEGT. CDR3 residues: CASSEFPSGYNEQFF. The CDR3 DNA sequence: TGTGCCAGCAGTGAATTTCCCAGCGGATACAATGAGCAGTTCTTC.

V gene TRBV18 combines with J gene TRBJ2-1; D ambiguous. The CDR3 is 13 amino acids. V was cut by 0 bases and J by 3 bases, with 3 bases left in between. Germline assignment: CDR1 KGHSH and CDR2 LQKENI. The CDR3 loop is CASSPPHYNEQFF. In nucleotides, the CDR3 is TGTGCCAGCTCACCACCTCACTACAATGAGCAGTTCTTC.

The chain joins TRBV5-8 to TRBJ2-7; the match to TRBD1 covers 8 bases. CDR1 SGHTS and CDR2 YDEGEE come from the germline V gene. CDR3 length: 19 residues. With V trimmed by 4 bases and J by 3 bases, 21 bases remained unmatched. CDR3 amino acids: CASSPRDRYSGRGFYEQYF. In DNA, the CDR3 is TGTGCCAGCAGCCCCCGGGACAGGTATAGCGGTCGTGGGTTCTACGAGCAGTACTTC.

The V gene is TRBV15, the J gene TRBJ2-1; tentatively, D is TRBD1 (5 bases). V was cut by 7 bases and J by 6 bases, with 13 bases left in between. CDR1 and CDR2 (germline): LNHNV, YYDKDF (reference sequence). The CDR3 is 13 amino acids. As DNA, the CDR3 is TGTGCCACCACTCCCGACAGTTCCAATGAGCAGTTCTTC. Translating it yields CATTPDSSNEQFF.

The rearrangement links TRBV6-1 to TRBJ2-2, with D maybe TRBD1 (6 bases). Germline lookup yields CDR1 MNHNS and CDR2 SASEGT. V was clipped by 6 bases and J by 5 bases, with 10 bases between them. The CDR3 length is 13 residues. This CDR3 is CASSWTETGELFF. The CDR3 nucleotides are TGTGCCAGCAGCTGGACAGAAACCGGGGAGCTGTTTTTT.

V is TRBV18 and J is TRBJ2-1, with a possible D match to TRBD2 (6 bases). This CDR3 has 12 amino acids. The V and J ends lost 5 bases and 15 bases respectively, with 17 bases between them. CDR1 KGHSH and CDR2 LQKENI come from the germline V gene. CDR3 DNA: TGTGCCAGCTCATTAGGGGAGGAGGGGACGTTCTTC. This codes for CASSLGEEGTFF.

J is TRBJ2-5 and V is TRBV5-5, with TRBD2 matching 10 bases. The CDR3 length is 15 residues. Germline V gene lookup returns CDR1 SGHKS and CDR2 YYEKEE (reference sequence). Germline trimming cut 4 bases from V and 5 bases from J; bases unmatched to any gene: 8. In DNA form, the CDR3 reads TGTGCCAGCAGCACTGAGCGGGAGGGCGCCGAGACCCAGTACTTC. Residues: CASSTEREGAETQYF.

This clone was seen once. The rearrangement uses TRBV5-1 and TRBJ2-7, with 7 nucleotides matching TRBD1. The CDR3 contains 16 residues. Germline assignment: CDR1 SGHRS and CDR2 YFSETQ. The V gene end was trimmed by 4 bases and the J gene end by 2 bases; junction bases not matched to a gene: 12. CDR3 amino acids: CASSLRQGGGPYEQYF. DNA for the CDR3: TGCGCCAGCAGCCTACGACAGGGTGGGGGTCCCTACGAGCAGTACTTC.

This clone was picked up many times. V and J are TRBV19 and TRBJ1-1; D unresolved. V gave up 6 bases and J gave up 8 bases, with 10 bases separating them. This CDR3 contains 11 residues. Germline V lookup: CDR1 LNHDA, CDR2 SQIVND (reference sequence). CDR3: CASSRRREAFF. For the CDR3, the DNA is TGTGCCAGTAGCCGTCGCCGGGAAGCTTTCTTT.

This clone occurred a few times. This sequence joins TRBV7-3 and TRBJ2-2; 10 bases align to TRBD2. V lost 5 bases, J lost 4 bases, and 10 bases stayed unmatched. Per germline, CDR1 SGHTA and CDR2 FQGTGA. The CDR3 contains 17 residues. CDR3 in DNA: TGTGCCAGCAGCAGTCCTGAGGTAGCGGGAGGCACCGGGGAGCTGTTTTTT. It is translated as CASSSPEVAGGTGELFF.

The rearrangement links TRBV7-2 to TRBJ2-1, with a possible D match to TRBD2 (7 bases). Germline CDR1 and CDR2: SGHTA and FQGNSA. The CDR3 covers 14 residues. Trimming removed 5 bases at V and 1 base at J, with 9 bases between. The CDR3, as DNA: TGTGCCAGCAGCGGGGGGGCATCCTACAATGAGCAGTTCTTC. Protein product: CASSGGASYNEQFF.

For the CDR3, the DNA is TGTGCCAGCAGCATCGCGGGGTACGAGCAGTACTTC. Amino acids: CASSIAGYEQYF. The chain recombines TRBV5-4 with TRBJ2-7, with D possibly being TRBD2 (6 bases). V lost 4 bases, J lost 4 bases, and 9 bases lay in between. The CDR3 has 12 residues. Per the germline V gene, CDR1 is SGHNT and CDR2 is YYREEE (reference sequence).